The T cell receptor (beta chain) under discussion was sequenced for a study of post-analysis software for immune sequencing data. Study results and caveats: Among multiple sclerosis patients, normalized Chao1 diversity was significantly below that of controls. There were a handful of TRBV segments more frequent in patients than controls, and TRBV5-6, TRBV5-1 and TRBV20-1 were among them.

V dropped 3 bases and J dropped 10 bases, with 9 bases sitting between them. Per the germline V gene, CDR1 is SQVTM and CDR2 is ANQGSEA. This CDR3 is built from 10 residues. TCR beta cDNA libraries included unique molecular identifiers. Roughly 510,000 cDNA molecules were recovered from an input of roughly 0.85 to 10 million T cells. TCRdb analysed the PCR reads with MiXCR anew, one entry per CDR3 protein. The sample yields fewer than 600,000 distinct CDR3 sequences, nearly 45% seen once. To note about this clonotype: Antigen: not known.

The source of this sequence is a girl aged 10 to 17 with multiple sclerosis. The rearrangement links TRBV29-1 to TRBJ1-2; a possible D gene is TRBD1 (5 bases). Sequenced sample: blood. This CDR3 is CSVEDKIYTF. For the CDR3, the DNA is TGCAGCGTTGAGGACAAAATCTACACCTTC.